These T cell receptor beta chains were read from a single sample in a study of blood T cell repertoires in COVID-19. Only in-frame clones appear in the TCRdb table, and some are missing; sequencing was by immunoSEQ multiplex PCR. The sample has about 68,000 clones, 87% seen once. Input material: peripheral blood. Every receptor here comes from a woman in her forties or fifties with COVID-19, enrolled during active disease. The CDR3 runs from the conserved cysteine through the conserved F or W. Each record gives: D gene, clone size, J gene, V gene, CDR3 protein, CDR3 DNA. D genes are given only for firm matches. Some rows mark clone size as missing; the rest say once, few, many or name a class of expanded clone.

d_gene: -
abundance: once
j_gene: TRBJ2-7
v_gene: TRBV6-5
CDR3aa: CASRGRVGISYEQYF
CDR3nt: TGTGCCAGCAGGGGCAGGGTGGGCATCTCCTACGAGCAGTACTTC

d_gene: -
abundance: -
j_gene: TRBJ2-3
v_gene: TRBV11-3
CDR3aa: CASSQGLTDTQYF
CDR3nt: TGTGCCAGCAGCCAGGGGCTCACAGATACGCAGTATTTT

d_gene: TRBD1
abundance: -
j_gene: TRBJ2-6
v_gene: TRBV27
CDR3aa: CASTLRQGAASGANVLTF
CDR3nt: TGTGCCAGCACCCTACGACAGGGGGCCGCCTCGGGGGCCAACGTCCTGACTTTC

d_gene: -
abundance: -
j_gene: TRBJ2-5
v_gene: TRBV4-3
CDR3aa: CASSPFSAMRGETQYF
CDR3nt: TGCGCCAGCAGCCCCTTCTCGGCTATGAGGGGGGAGACCCAGTACTTC

d_gene: TRBD2
abundance: -
j_gene: TRBJ2-5
v_gene: TRBV7-9
CDR3aa: CASSEGLAGGETQYF
CDR3nt: TGTGCCAGCAGCGAGGGACTAGCGGGAGGAGAGACCCAGTACTTC

d_gene: TRBD1
abundance: -
j_gene: TRBJ2-3
v_gene: TRBV7-8
CDR3aa: CAVTGTGTPDTQYF
CDR3nt: TGTGCTGTTACCGGGACAGGGACCCCAGATACGCAGTATTTT

d_gene: -
abundance: -
j_gene: TRBJ2-1
v_gene: TRBV7-6
CDR3aa: CASSLDMGLEIYNEQFF
CDR3nt: TGTGCCAGCAGCTTAGATATGGGACTCGAAATTTACAATGAGCAGTTCTTC

d_gene: TRBD1
abundance: -
j_gene: TRBJ1-6
v_gene: TRBV5-1
CDR3aa: CASSFGQGALRDSPLHF
CDR3nt: TGCGCCAGCAGCTTCGGACAGGGGGCCCTAAGGGATTCACCCCTCCACTTT

d_gene: -
abundance: -
j_gene: TRBJ2-7
v_gene: TRBV30
CDR3aa: CAWSVPEESYEQYF
CDR3nt: TGTGCCTGGAGTGTGCCTGAGGAATCCTACGAGCAGTACTTC

d_gene: TRBD2
abundance: -
j_gene: TRBJ2-5
v_gene: TRBV11-2
CDR3aa: CASSPGLAGGPETQYF
CDR3nt: TGTGCCAGCAGCCCGGGACTAGCGGGAGGGCCGGAGACCCAGTACTTC

d_gene: -
abundance: -
j_gene: TRBJ1-2
v_gene: TRBV30
CDR3aa: CASPITANYGYTF
CDR3nt: TGTGCCTCGCCAATTACAGCTAACTATGGCTACACCTTC

d_gene: TRBD1
abundance: few
j_gene: TRBJ2-7
v_gene: TRBV24-1
CDR3aa: CATSDPGTGNEQYF
CDR3nt: TGTGCCACCAGTGACCCCGGGACAGGGAACGAGCAGTACTTC

d_gene: -
abundance: -
j_gene: TRBJ1-1
v_gene: TRBV7-9
CDR3aa: CASSPYQENTEAFF
CDR3nt: TGTGCCAGCAGCCCATATCAGGAGAACACTGAAGCTTTCTTT

d_gene: -
abundance: -
j_gene: TRBJ1-1
v_gene: TRBV7-2
CDR3aa: CASSDIEAFF
CDR3nt: TGTGCCTCATCTGACATTGAAGCTTTCTTT

d_gene: TRBD1
abundance: -
j_gene: TRBJ2-2
v_gene: TRBV6-2/TRBV6-3
CDR3aa: CASSFRTGRAGELFF
CDR3nt: TGTGCCAGCAGCTTTAGGACAGGACGGGCCGGGGAGCTGTTTTTT

d_gene: -
abundance: -
j_gene: TRBJ2-1
v_gene: TRBV11-3
CDR3aa: CASSQLGEQFF
CDR3nt: TGTGCCAGCAGCCAGCTAGGTGAGCAGTTCTTC

d_gene: TRBD1
abundance: -
j_gene: TRBJ2-7
v_gene: TRBV30
CDR3aa: CAWSVHIRDSSYEQYF
CDR3nt: TGTGCCTGGAGTGTCCACATAAGGGACAGCTCCTACGAGCAGTACTTC

d_gene: -
abundance: -
j_gene: TRBJ1-1
v_gene: TRBV24-1
CDR3aa: CATSAAGNTEAFF
CDR3nt: TGTGCCACCAGTGCTGCGGGGAACACTGAAGCTTTCTTT

d_gene: -
abundance: many
j_gene: TRBJ1-1
v_gene: TRBV5-5
CDR3aa: CASSPVGRSTEAFF
CDR3nt: TGTGCCAGCAGCCCCGTGGGGAGGAGCACTGAAGCTTTCTTT

d_gene: -
abundance: -
j_gene: TRBJ2-5
v_gene: TRBV18
CDR3aa: CASSPLGGETQYF
CDR3nt: TGTGCCAGCTCACCACTAGGGGGTGAGACCCAGTACTTC

d_gene: TRBD2
abundance: -
j_gene: TRBJ2-2
v_gene: TRBV20-1
CDR3aa: CSASSLAGDGNGELFF
CDR3nt: TGCAGTGCTAGTTCGCTAGCGGGAGATGGAAACGGGGAGCTGTTTTTT

d_gene: TRBD1
abundance: -
j_gene: TRBJ1-1
v_gene: TRBV29-1
CDR3aa: CSGSGGVGTEAFF
CDR3nt: TGCAGCGGATCAGGGGGCGTTGGGACTGAAGCTTTCTTT

d_gene: TRBD1
abundance: -
j_gene: TRBJ1-3
v_gene: TRBV7-2
CDR3aa: CASSLAGDRGRNTIYF
CDR3nt: TGTGCCAGCAGCTTAGCGGGGGACAGGGGGCGAAACACCATATATTTT

d_gene: -
abundance: -
j_gene: TRBJ1-1
v_gene: TRBV28
CDR3aa: CASSLYLRENTEAFF
CDR3nt: TGTGCCAGCAGTTTATATCTCAGGGAGAACACTGAAGCTTTCTTT

d_gene: TRBD2
abundance: -
j_gene: TRBJ2-1
v_gene: TRBV11-2
CDR3aa: CASSPGTTPSYNEQFF
CDR3nt: TGTGCCAGCAGCCCGGGGACTACCCCCTCCTACAATGAGCAGTTCTTC

d_gene: TRBD1
abundance: -
j_gene: TRBJ2-4
v_gene: TRBV9
CDR3aa: CASSATGDYIQYF
CDR3nt: TGTGCCAGCAGCGCGACAGGGGACTACATTCAGTACTTC

d_gene: -
abundance: -
j_gene: TRBJ2-3
v_gene: TRBV18
CDR3aa: CASSPSAAPHTQYF
CDR3nt: TGTGCCAGCTCACCTTCTGCGGCCCCCCATACGCAGTATTTT

d_gene: TRBD1
abundance: -
j_gene: TRBJ1-5
v_gene: TRBV30
CDR3aa: CAWSVNRGSQPQHF
CDR3nt: TGTGCCTGGAGTGTGAACAGGGGTAGTCAGCCCCAGCATTTT

d_gene: -
abundance: -
j_gene: TRBJ2-1
v_gene: TRBV6-1
CDR3aa: CASSERQMVGNEQFF
CDR3nt: TGTGCCAGCAGTGAGAGACAGATGGTAGGCAATGAGCAGTTCTTC

d_gene: TRBD2
abundance: -
j_gene: TRBJ2-2
v_gene: TRBV5-1
CDR3aa: CASSLVSGKAGELFF
CDR3nt: TGCGCCAGCAGCTTGGTCAGCGGGAAGGCCGGGGAGCTGTTTTTT

d_gene: TRBD1
abundance: -
j_gene: TRBJ2-5
v_gene: TRBV7-3
CDR3aa: CASSLNDAGGAQYF
CDR3nt: TGTGCCAGCAGCTTAAATGATGCAGGGGGCGCCCAGTACTTC

d_gene: TRBD1
abundance: -
j_gene: TRBJ2-1
v_gene: TRBV24-1
CDR3aa: CATDGQGQGNRNEQFF
CDR3nt: TGTGCCACCGATGGTCAGGGACAGGGGAATCGGAATGAGCAGTTCTTC

d_gene: TRBD1
abundance: -
j_gene: TRBJ2-1
v_gene: TRBV30
CDR3aa: CAWSKQGLGEQFF
CDR3nt: TGTGCCTGGAGTAAACAGGGGCTGGGTGAGCAGTTCTTC

d_gene: TRBD2
abundance: -
j_gene: TRBJ2-1
v_gene: TRBV13
CDR3aa: CASSPLAENEQFF
CDR3nt: TGTGCCAGCAGCCCACTAGCGGAGAATGAGCAGTTCTTC

d_gene: TRBD2
abundance: once
j_gene: TRBJ2-5
v_gene: TRBV4-2
CDR3aa: CASKLAGGPGAETQYF
CDR3nt: TGTGCCAGCAAACTAGCGGGAGGGCCGGGAGCGGAGACCCAGTACTTC

d_gene: TRBD1
abundance: -
j_gene: TRBJ2-1
v_gene: TRBV6-2/TRBV6-3
CDR3aa: CASSQTQGASYNEQFF
CDR3nt: TGTGCCAGCAGTCAGACACAGGGGGCTTCCTACAATGAGCAGTTCTTC

d_gene: -
abundance: -
j_gene: TRBJ2-3
v_gene: TRBV27
CDR3aa: CASSVDGGHTDTQYF
CDR3nt: TGTGCCAGCAGTGTTGACGGCGGACACACAGATACGCAGTATTTT

d_gene: -
abundance: -
j_gene: TRBJ2-7
v_gene: TRBV5-1
CDR3aa: CASSPGTVNYEQYF
CDR3nt: TGCGCCAGCAGCCCCGGGACTGTTAACTACGAGCAGTACTTC

d_gene: -
abundance: -
j_gene: TRBJ2-7
v_gene: TRBV18
CDR3aa: CASSPLHRTTYEQYF
CDR3nt: TGTGCCAGCTCACCACTCCACAGGACCACCTACGAGCAGTACTTC

d_gene: TRBD1
abundance: -
j_gene: TRBJ2-1
v_gene: TRBV7-3
CDR3aa: CASSLKGQGIDNEQFF
CDR3nt: TGTGCCAGCAGCTTAAAGGGACAGGGTATCGACAATGAGCAGTTCTTC

d_gene: TRBD2
abundance: -
j_gene: TRBJ2-1
v_gene: TRBV24-1
CDR3aa: CATTSGRWDEQFF
CDR3nt: TGTGCCACCACTAGCGGGAGGTGGGATGAGCAGTTCTTC

d_gene: -
abundance: -
j_gene: TRBJ1-2
v_gene: TRBV4-3
CDR3aa: CASSPRRGSNGYTF
CDR3nt: TGCGCCAGCAGCCCCAGAAGGGGATCCAATGGCTACACCTTC

d_gene: -
abundance: -
j_gene: TRBJ1-1
v_gene: TRBV10-3
CDR3aa: CAIRNGGAGDLTEAFF
CDR3nt: TGTGCCATCAGAAACGGGGGGGCAGGGGACCTGACTGAAGCTTTCTTT

d_gene: TRBD1
abundance: -
j_gene: TRBJ2-7
v_gene: TRBV4-3
CDR3aa: CASSRRQGSFF
CDR3nt: TGCGCCAGCAGCCGCAGACAGGGGTCATTTTTC

d_gene: TRBD2
abundance: once
j_gene: TRBJ2-2
v_gene: TRBV6-6
CDR3aa: CASRTSGSLIGELFF
CDR3nt: TGTGCCAGCAGGACTAGCGGGAGTCTTATAGGGGAGCTGTTTTTT

d_gene: TRBD2
abundance: -
j_gene: TRBJ2-1
v_gene: TRBV11-2
CDR3aa: CASSLTSGSVNEQFF
CDR3nt: TGTGCCAGCAGCTTAACCAGCGGGAGTGTAAATGAGCAGTTCTTC

d_gene: -
abundance: -
j_gene: TRBJ2-3
v_gene: TRBV29-1
CDR3aa: CSVLLSLVRGWSTDTQYF
CDR3nt: TGCAGCGTTTTGCTGTCGCTGGTGAGGGGGTGGAGCACAGATACGCAGTATTTT

d_gene: TRBD1
abundance: -
j_gene: TRBJ2-1
v_gene: TRBV5-1
CDR3aa: CASSKNPGGNEQFF
CDR3nt: TGCGCCAGCAGCAAGAACCCAGGGGGCAATGAGCAGTTCTTC

d_gene: -
abundance: -
j_gene: TRBJ2-6
v_gene: TRBV28
CDR3aa: CASRSTGPSGANVLTF
CDR3nt: TGTGCCAGCAGATCTACAGGGCCCTCTGGGGCCAACGTCCTGACTTTC

d_gene: TRBD1
abundance: -
j_gene: TRBJ1-3
v_gene: TRBV27
CDR3aa: CASRSQGASGNTIYF
CDR3nt: TGTGCCAGCAGATCACAGGGGGCCTCTGGAAACACCATATATTTT

d_gene: -
abundance: -
j_gene: TRBJ2-2
v_gene: TRBV6-5
CDR3aa: CASSSAGELFF
CDR3nt: TGTGCCAGCAGTTCCGCCGGGGAGCTGTTTTTT

d_gene: -
abundance: -
j_gene: TRBJ2-6
v_gene: TRBV9
CDR3aa: CASSPPSRVGANVLTF
CDR3nt: TGTGCCAGCAGCCCCCCCTCCCGGGTTGGGGCCAACGTCCTGACTTTC

d_gene: -
abundance: -
j_gene: TRBJ1-1
v_gene: TRBV18
CDR3aa: CASSPPGRANTEAFF
CDR3nt: TGTGCCAGCTCACCACCAGGCAGGGCGAACACTGAAGCTTTCTTT

d_gene: -
abundance: -
j_gene: TRBJ1-3
v_gene: TRBV28
CDR3aa: CASSLGLPSGNTIYF
CDR3nt: TGTGCCAGCAGTTTGGGCCTCCCCTCTGGAAACACCATATATTTT

d_gene: TRBD1
abundance: -
j_gene: TRBJ1-5
v_gene: TRBV5-1
CDR3aa: CASRPGTGGDQPQHF
CDR3nt: TGCGCCAGCAGGCCCGGGACAGGGGGCGATCAGCCCCAGCATTTT

d_gene: TRBD1
abundance: -
j_gene: TRBJ2-7
v_gene: TRBV27
CDR3aa: CASSLGTGITYEQYF
CDR3nt: TGTGCCAGCAGCCTAGGGACAGGGATCACCTACGAGCAGTACTTC

d_gene: -
abundance: -
j_gene: TRBJ1-1
v_gene: TRBV4-2
CDR3aa: CASSPISGRQISEAFF
CDR3nt: TGTGCCAGCAGCCCGATTTCGGGCCGACAGATCTCTGAAGCTTTCTTT

d_gene: -
abundance: -
j_gene: TRBJ2-2
v_gene: TRBV7-8
CDR3aa: CASSSKTVSLTGELFF
CDR3nt: TGTGCCAGCAGTTCCAAGACAGTCTCCCTGACCGGGGAGCTGTTTTTT

d_gene: -
abundance: -
j_gene: TRBJ1-3
v_gene: TRBV12-3/TRBV12-4
CDR3aa: CASSLGSNTIYF
CDR3nt: TGTGCCAGCAGTCTGGGGAGTAACACCATATATTTT